The 4 T cell receptor beta chains below come from one sample, sequenced in a study of blood T cell repertoires in COVID-19. The method was immunoSEQ multiplex PCR; TCRdb's version includes in-frame clones alone and lacks a portion of them. The table lists around 310,000 clones, almost 90% of them singletons. Sequencing used peripheral blood. Receptors were obtained from a woman between 35 and 50 years old with COVID-19, enrolled during active disease.

This chain connects TRBV11-2 to TRBJ2-5; 8 nucleotides line up with TRBD1. The CDR3 is made up of 14 amino acids. Trimming at V came to 4 bases and at J to 3 bases, leaving 4 bases not matched to a gene. CDR1 SGHAT and CDR2 FQNNGV come from the germline V gene. CDR3 DNA: TGTGCCAGCAGCTCAAACAGGGGGAAAGAGACCCAGTACTTC. This codes for CASSSNRGKETQYF.

V usage is TRBV21-1 and J usage is TRBJ2-7; the table's D call, TRBD2, has no DNA check behind it. TRBV21-1 is termed a pseudogene. CDR3 length: 17 residues. The CDR3 DNA sequence: TGTGCCACCGAAGAGGGACTCCCCGACCATAAAGAGTACGAGCAGTACTTC. This encodes CATEEGLPDHKEYEQYF.

The chain is built from TRBV4-3 and TRBJ2-1; 9 bases match TRBD1. Germline V CDR1 and CDR2: LGHNA, YSLEER. The CDR3 contains 17 residues. V lost 0 bases to trimming and J lost 8 bases; unmatched junction nucleotides: 11. The CDR3 spells CASSQDGLGTGSDEQFF. The CDR3 nucleotides are TGCGCCAGCAGCCAAGATGGATTAGGGACAGGGTCGGATGAGCAGTTCTTC.

The chain links TRBV24-1 to TRBJ2-3; 10 bases fit TRBD2. CDR1 and CDR2 (germline): KGHDR, SFDVKD. CDR3 length equals 16 residues. The trim removed 9 bases at V and 4 bases at J, leaving 12 bases unmatched. CDR3 sequence reads: CATDDRTAGGPDTQYF. The CDR3 nucleotides read TGTGCCACCGACGACCGTACAGCGGGGGGGCCAGATACGCAGTATTTT.